Listed here are 27 T cell receptor beta chains from one sample, sequenced in a study of beta chain features in type 1 diabetes. The investigators reverse transcribed all of the isolated RNA, so they sequenced expressed TCRB transcripts. The assay was immunoSEQ multiplex PCR, and TCRdb's table has in-frame clones only and misses some. The sample contains about 170,000 clones, approximately 8.4% of which appear only once. Antigens of these TCRs are unknown. Overall study results and limits: In every one of the four CD4+ subsets, TCRB CDR3s were moderately but significantly shorter in Type 1 diabetes patients.

The specimen sequenced was central memory CD4+ T cells from blood. The origin of the receptors is a man aged 18 to 35 with type 1 diabetes.

Only a few counts were recorded for this clone. The chain carries TRBV9 and TRBJ1-6; 7 bases fit TRBD1. The ends lost 1 base at V and 8 bases at J; junction bases unmatched: 6. CDR1 is SGDLS and CDR2 is YYNGEE in the germline V gene. The CDR3 spans 15 residues. CDR3 amino acids: CASSVSSRGDSPLHF. The DNA of the CDR3 is TGTGCCAGCAGCGTATCATCCAGGGGGGATTCACCCCTCCACTTT.

This clone turned up a few times. This chain uses TRBV5-1 with TRBJ2-7; no firm D call. Trimming removed 4 bases at V and 0 bases at J, with 17 bases between. The length of the CDR3 is 16 residues. Per germline, CDR1 SGHRS and CDR2 YFSETQ. The CDR3 DNA reads as TGCGCCAGCAGCCATGTCCGCGGCTTGAGCTCCTACGAGCAGTACTTC. It translates to CASSHVRGLSSYEQYF.

This clone has a count of ten or more. The chain combines TRBV19 with TRBJ1-6, with a weak D call TRBD1 (6 bases). The CDR3 consists of 13 residues. The germline CDR1 and CDR2 sequences are LNHDA and SQIVND (reference sequence). V gave up 6 bases and J gave up 9 bases, with 12 bases separating them. The CDR3 sequence is CASSGTSFSPLHF. The DNA of the CDR3 is TGTGCCAGTAGCGGGACAAGCTTTTCACCCCTCCACTTT.

This CDR3 is CASSLRTGTQETQYF. The CDR3 DNA follows: TGTGCCAGCAGCCTGAGGACAGGGACCCAAGAGACCCAGTACTTC. The chain employs TRBV7-8 and TRBJ2-5; 8 nucleotides agree with TRBD1. Trimming removed 5 bases from V and 1 base from J; junction bases left unmatched: 6. This CDR3 contains 15 residues. Germline-derived CDR1 and CDR2 are SGHVS and FQNEAQ. Full variable domain (missing parts from reference TRBV7-8 and TRBJ2-5): GAGVSQSPRYKVAKRGQDVALRCDPISGHVSLFWYQQALGQGPEFLTYFQNEAQLDKSGLPSDRFFAERPEGSVSTLKIQRTQQEDSAVYLCASSLRTGTQETQYFGPGTRLLVL.

The table lists this clone with a few counts. The chain employs TRBV2 and TRBJ1-6, with D possibly being TRBD1 (6 bases). There are 14 residues in the CDR3. The V gene lost 2 bases and the J gene lost 8 bases, with 10 bases spanning the gap. Germline V lookup: CDR1 SNHLY, CDR2 FYNNEI. CDR3 sequence: CASSEMTGYSPLHF. The DNA for the CDR3 is TGTGCCAGCAGTGAAATGACAGGATATTCACCCCTCCACTTT.

Only a few counts were recorded for this clone. The chain has TRBV5-1 and TRBJ2-3; the D gene is possibly TRBD2 (5 bases). Germline lookup yields CDR1 SGHRS and CDR2 YFSETQ. The CDR3 sequence is 13 residues long. Deletions cut 3 bases from V and 6 bases from J, with 11 bases between. The CDR3 nucleotides are TGCGCCAGCAGCTCGGCTAGCTGGGATACGCAGTATTTT. Its protein is CASSSASWDTQYF.

This clone has a handful of counts. The CDR3 sequence is CASNQRGGRNEQFF. CDR3 coding DNA: TGTGCCAGCAATCAGCGGGGGGGCCGGAATGAGCAGTTCTTC. J is TRBJ2-1 and V is TRBV6-1; TRBD2 agrees at 10 bases. The germline V gene encodes CDR1 MNHNS and CDR2 SASEGT. The CDR3 covers 14 residues. V was clipped by 7 bases and J by 7 bases; unmatched bases: 7.

This clone was seen a handful of times. The V gene is TRBV4-2, the J gene TRBJ2-3, with D unclear. Germline-derived CDR1 and CDR2 are LGHNA and YNFKEQ. V gave up 3 bases and J gave up 3 bases, with 16 bases separating them. The CDR3 contains 16 residues. CDR3 residues: CASSHSQAPGTDTQYF. In DNA, the CDR3 is TGTGCCAGCAGCCACTCGCAGGCTCCAGGAACAGATACGCAGTATTTT.

This clone was seen a few times. The chain has TRBV14 and TRBJ1-2; possible D gene TRBD1, 5 bases. This CDR3 comprises 15 residues. V lost 1 base and J 7 bases, leaving 16 bases between the germline ends. In germline, CDR1 is SGHDN, CDR2 FVKESK. The CDR3 DNA sequence: TGTGCCAGCAGCCAAGGAAGGGGCGCGCCGGGTGGCTACACCTTC. As protein: CASSQGRGAPGGYTF.

The genes are TRBV29-1 and TRBJ2-1; D may be TRBD2 (5 bases). Germline assignment: CDR1 SQVTM and CDR2 ANQGSEA. Trimming left V 0 bases short and J 12 bases short, with 12 bases between. This CDR3 comprises 12 residues. DNA for the CDR3: TGCAGCGTTGAAGAGCAAGCGGAACGGCAGTTCTTC. It yields the protein CSVEEQAERQFF.

The sample holds a few counts of this clone. The gene calls are TRBV19 and TRBJ2-3; D gene ambiguous. Germline lookup yields CDR1 LNHDA and CDR2 SQIVND (reference sequence). The CDR3 runs to 9 residues. In DNA, the CDR3 is TGTGCTAAAGAGGATACGCAGTATTTT. This sequence encodes CAKEDTQYF. The whole variable domain, remainder taken from reference TRBV19 and TRBJ2-3, is DGGITQSPKYLFRKEGQNVTLSCEQNLNHDAMYWYRQDPGQGLRLIYYSQIVNDFQKGDIAEGYSVSREKKESFPLTVTSAQKNPTAFYLCAKEDTQYFGPGTRLTVL.

This clone was detected a few times. This rearrangement joins TRBV6-6 to TRBJ1-2, with D perhaps matching TRBD1 (5 bases). The CDR3 has 14 residues. The germline V gene has CDR1 MNHNY and CDR2 SVGAGI (reference sequence). Trimming shortened V by 6 bases and J by 5 bases, and 16 bases separated the two germline ends. The CDR3 DNA sequence: TGTGCCAGCAGCGGCGGGGCAGGGAGGTATGGCTACACCTTC. It encodes CASSGGAGRYGYTF.

This clone turned up a few times. This chain links TRBV6-5 with TRBJ1-6; 8 bases fit TRBD1. Losses at the gene ends were 5 bases for V and 11 bases for J; bases not matched to a gene: 8. Germline V CDR1 and CDR2: MNHEY, SVGAGI. The CDR3 contains 14 residues. DNA for the CDR3: TGTGCCAGCAGTAGCCAGGGGGCGAGGACACCCCTCCACTTT. Translation gives CASSSQGARTPLHF.

This clone has more than one count but fewer than ten. This chain joins TRBV4-1 and TRBJ1-4; no reliable D call. The CDR3 totals 13 residues. CDR1 and CDR2 (germline): MGHRA, YSYEKL. V lost 0 bases and J 10 bases, leaving 9 bases between the germline ends. This CDR3 reads CASSQDREGKLFF. In DNA form, the CDR3 reads TGCGCCAGCAGCCAAGACCGGGAGGGAAAACTGTTTTTT.

In this sample, this clone turned up a few times. The chain links TRBV11-2 to TRBJ2-5; 10 bases agree with TRBD2. The CDR3 runs 16 residues. CDR1 and CDR2 (germline): SGHAT, FQNNGV. Unmatched junction bases numbered 10, after V lost 6 bases and J lost 3 bases. The DNA for the CDR3 is TGTGCCAGCAGTACCGCAGCGGGGGGGCCGGAAGAGACCCAGTACTTC. Protein sequence: CASSTAAGGPEETQYF.

This clone was picked up a small number of times. The chain links TRBV7-8 to TRBJ1-3; TRBD1 matches 11 bases. J gave up 0 bases and V 5 bases, and 9 bases lay outside the gene matches. The CDR3 contains 18 residues. Germline V gene data show CDR1 as SGHVS and CDR2 as FQNEAQ. The CDR3 region has the DNA TGTGCCAGCAGCCCCAGGGACAGGGGGAAAAGCTCTGGAAACACCATATATTTT. This codes for CASSPRDRGKSSGNTIYF.

This clone was recorded at least ten times. The V call is TRBV29-1, the J call TRBJ1-1, with no clear D. CDR1 is SQVTM, CDR2 ANQGSEA, per germline. The CDR3 covers 13 residues. V lost 8 bases and J lost 5, with 18 bases in between. CDR3 loop: CSSARGAGTEAFF. The CDR3, as DNA: TGCAGCTCGGCCCGGGGAGCGGGGACTGAAGCTTTCTTT.

This clone was counted between two and nine times. The chain couples TRBV29-1 to TRBJ1-4, with a possible D match to TRBD1 (6 bases). The length of the CDR3 is 12 residues. V was shortened by 6 bases and J by 6 bases, with 11 bases between the two germline ends. Germline V gene sequence: CDR1 SQVTM, CDR2 ANQGSEA. The DNA of the CDR3 is TGCAGCGTGGGACAAAACGATGAAAAACTGTTTTTT. This codes for CSVGQNDEKLFF.

The gene calls are TRBV6-1 and TRBJ2-4; no firm D call. The ends were cut back, 6 bases at V and 0 bases at J, with 6 bases in the middle. Germline V gives CDR1 MNHNS, CDR2 SASEGT. The CDR3 totals 13 residues. The CDR3 DNA follows: TGTGCCAGCAGACAGCTAGCCAAAAACATTCAGTACTTC. Its translation: CASRQLAKNIQYF.

The rearrangement links TRBV7-2 to TRBJ2-3, with D possibly TRBD2 on 6 matching bases. Between the trimmed V and J ends, which lost 5 bases and 4 bases, there was a span of 25 bases. Germline assignment: CDR1 SGHTA and CDR2 FQGNSA. The CDR3 is 18 residues long. The CDR3 region has the DNA TGTGCCAGCAGCCGAGGGACTGCGGCCCTAGCAGGCCCAGATACGCAGTATTTT. Translated, it gives CASSRGTAALAGPDTQYF.

The chain carries TRBV5-4 and TRBJ2-5; 8 nucleotides line up with TRBD2. The trim removed 4 bases at V and 1 base at J, leaving 12 bases unmatched. Germline assignment: CDR1 SGHNT and CDR2 YYREEE (reference sequence). CDR3 length: 17 amino acids. This chain's CDR3 is CASSPSALLAAQETQYF. In DNA, the CDR3 is TGTGCCAGCAGCCCCTCGGCCCTACTAGCGGCCCAAGAGACCCAGTACTTC.

The chain has TRBV5-1 and TRBJ2-1; 8 nucleotides agree with TRBD2. Germline trimming cut 1 base from V and 6 bases from J; bases unmatched to any gene: 6. The germline V gene encodes CDR1 SGHRS and CDR2 YFSETQ. The CDR3 spans 15 residues. CDR3 in DNA: TGCGCCAGCAGCTTGTCCCGGGAGGGCCGCAATGAGCAGTTCTTC. It yields the protein CASSLSREGRNEQFF. Drawing the rest from reference TRBV5-1 and TRBJ2-1, the complete variable domain is KAGVTQTPRYLIKTRGQQVTLSCSPISGHRSVSWYQQTPGQGLQFLFEYFSETQRNKGNFPGRFSGRQFSNSRSEMNVSTLELGDSALYLCASSLSREGRNEQFFGPGTRLTVL.

This chain joins TRBV9 and TRBJ2-1; 8 bases match TRBD1. The germline CDR1 and CDR2 sequences are SGDLS and YYNGEE. The CDR3 sequence is 15 residues long. V lost 4 bases to trimming and J lost 2 bases; unmatched junction nucleotides: 5. CDR3 sequence: CASSPTGVPYNEQFF. The CDR3 DNA reads TGTGCCAGCAGCCCGACAGGGGTCCCCTACAATGAGCAGTTCTTC.

This clone was detected only a few times. The chain has TRBV7-9 and TRBJ2-3; D is unclear. Germline assignment: CDR1 SEHNR and CDR2 FQNEAQ (reference sequence). V lost 1 base to trimming and J lost 4 bases, with 9 bases between them. The CDR3 length is 14 residues. The CDR3 sequence: CASSLDDSSDTQYF. DNA of the CDR3: TGTGCCAGCAGCTTAGACGACTCCTCAGATACGCAGTATTTT. Based on the CDR3 plus reference TRBV7-9 and TRBJ2-3, the full variable domain is DTGVSQNPRHKITKRGQNVTFRCDPISEHNRLYWYRQTLGQGPEFLTYFQNEAQLEKSRLLSDRFSAERPKGSFSTLEIQRTEQGDSAMYLCASSLDDSSDTQYFGPGTRLTVL.

The table lists this clone with a few counts. The chain combines TRBV28 with TRBJ2-2, with 8 bases that match TRBD2. Germline V gene sequence: CDR1 MDHEN, CDR2 SYDVKM. The CDR3 runs 15 residues. V trimming: 5 bases; J trimming: 8 bases; junction bases outside the gene matches: 10. The CDR3 DNA reads as TGTGCCAGCAGTCCCAGCGGGAGTGGATCAGGGGAGCTGTTTTTT. Translated: CASSPSGSGSGELFF. Supplemented by reference TRBV28 and TRBJ2-2, the full variable domain reads DVKVTQSSRYLVKRTGEKVFLECVQDMDHENMFWYRQDPGLGLRLIYFSYDVKMKEKGDIPEGYSVSREKKERFSLILESASTNQTSMYLCASSPSGSGSGELFFGEGSRLTVL.

This clone was counted only a few times. The chain employs TRBV5-1 and TRBJ1-1; D is undetermined. The CDR3 consists of 16 residues. V lost 0 bases, J lost 0 bases, and 12 bases lay in between. Per germline, CDR1 SGHRS and CDR2 YFSETQ. This CDR3 is CASSLGAGGMNTEAFF. The DNA for the CDR3 is TGCGCCAGCAGCTTGGGCGCAGGAGGGATGAACACTGAAGCTTTCTTT.

This clone has a count of ten or more. The genes are TRBV5-4 and TRBJ2-7; perhaps TRBD1 as D (6 bases). The CDR3 covers 14 residues. Germline V gene data show CDR1 as SGHNT and CDR2 as YYREEE (reference sequence). The V and J ends lost 3 bases and 2 bases respectively, with 12 bases between them. CDR3 bases: TGTGCCAGCAGCTCGCGGACAGATCCCTACGAGCAGTACTTC. It yields the protein CASSSRTDPYEQYF.